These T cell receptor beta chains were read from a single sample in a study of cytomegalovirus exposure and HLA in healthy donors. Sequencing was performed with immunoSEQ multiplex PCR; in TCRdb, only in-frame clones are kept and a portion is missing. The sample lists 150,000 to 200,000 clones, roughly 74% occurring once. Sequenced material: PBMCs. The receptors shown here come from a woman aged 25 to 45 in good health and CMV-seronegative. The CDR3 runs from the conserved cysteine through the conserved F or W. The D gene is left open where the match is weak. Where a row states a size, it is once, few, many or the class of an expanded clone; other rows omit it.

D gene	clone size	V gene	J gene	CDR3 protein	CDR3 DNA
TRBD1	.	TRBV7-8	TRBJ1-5	CASSLTGTGRQPQHF	TGTGCCAGCAGCTTAACCGGGACAGGGCGTCAGCCCCAGCATTTT
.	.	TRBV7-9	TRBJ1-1	CASSLEQNTEAFF	TGTGCCAGCAGCTTAGAACAGAACACTGAAGCTTTCTTT
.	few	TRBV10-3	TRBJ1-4	CATQGSFEEKLFF	TGTGCCACACAGGGCAGCTTTGAGGAAAAACTGTTTTTT
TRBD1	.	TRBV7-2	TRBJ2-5	CASSFRTGFGETQYF	TGTGCCAGCAGCTTCCGGACAGGGTTTGGGGAGACCCAGTACTTC
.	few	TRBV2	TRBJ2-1	CASRGWGVYNEQFF	TGTGCCAGCAGGGGGTGGGGCGTCTATAATGAGCAGTTCTTC
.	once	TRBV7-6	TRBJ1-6	CASSLARNSPLHF	TGTGCCAGCAGCTTAGCCAGAAATTCACCCCTCCACTTT
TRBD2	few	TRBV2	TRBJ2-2	CASSVTSGGTGELFF	TGTGCCAGCAGTGTGACTAGCGGGGGGACCGGGGAGCTGTTTTTT
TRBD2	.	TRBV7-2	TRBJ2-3	CASSSPRGTSGTDTQYF	TGTGCCAGCAGCTCTCCCAGGGGGACTAGCGGCACAGATACGCAGTATTTT
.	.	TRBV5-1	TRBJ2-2	CASLPGVGTGELFF	TGCGCCAGCCTGCCGGGAGTGGGCACCGGGGAGCTGTTTTTT
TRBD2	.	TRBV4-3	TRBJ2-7	CASSQQLAGLYEQYF	TGCGCCAGCAGCCAGCAGCTAGCGGGACTCTACGAGCAGTACTTC
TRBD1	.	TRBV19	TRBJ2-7	CASSTRFGTGLYEQYF	TGTGCCAGTAGTACTAGGTTCGGGACAGGACTCTACGAGCAGTACTTC
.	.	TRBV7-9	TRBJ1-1	CSSSLWQGNTEAFF	TGTTCCAGCAGCTTATGGCAGGGGAACACTGAAGCTTTCTTT
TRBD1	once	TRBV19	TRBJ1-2	CASSRSGWLGQGGYGYTF	TGTGCCAGTAGTAGGAGCGGCTGGTTGGGACAGGGAGGCTATGGCTACACCTTC
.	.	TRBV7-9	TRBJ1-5	CASSSDTQPQHF	TGTGCCAGCAGCTCGGACACCCAGCCCCAGCATTTT
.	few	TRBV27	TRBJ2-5	CASSSRQILQETQYF	TGTGCCAGCAGTTCTAGACAGATACTTCAAGAGACCCAGTACTTC